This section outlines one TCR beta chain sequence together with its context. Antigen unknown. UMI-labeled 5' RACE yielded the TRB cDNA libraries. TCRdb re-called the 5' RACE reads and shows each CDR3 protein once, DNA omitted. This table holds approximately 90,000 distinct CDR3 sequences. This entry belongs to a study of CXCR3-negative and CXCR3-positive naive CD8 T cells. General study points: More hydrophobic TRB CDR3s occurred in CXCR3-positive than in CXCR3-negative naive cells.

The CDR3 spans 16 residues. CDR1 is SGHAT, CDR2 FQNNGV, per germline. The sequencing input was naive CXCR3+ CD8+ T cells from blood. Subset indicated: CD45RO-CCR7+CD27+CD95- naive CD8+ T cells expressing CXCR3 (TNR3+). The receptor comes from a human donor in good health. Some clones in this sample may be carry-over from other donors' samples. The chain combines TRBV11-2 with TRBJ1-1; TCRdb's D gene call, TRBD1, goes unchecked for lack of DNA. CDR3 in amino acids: CASSLAPGTGNTEAFF.